Below, 4 T cell receptor beta chains from the same sample are listed, as sequenced in a study of T cell responses to AZD1222 COVID-19 vaccine. Method: immunoSEQ multiplex PCR; TCRdb's copy keeps in-frame clones and lacks some. Of roughly 120,000 clones in the sample, roughly 92% are singletons; the top ten hold about 2.6%. The specimen was peripheral blood, collected 28 days after the second AZD1222 dose. The receptors were gathered from an adult who received the AZD1222 COVID-19 vaccine.

CDR3 protein: CATSLSLTGELFF. The CDR3 coding sequence is TGTGCCACCAGTCTTTCCCTCACCGGGGAGCTGTTTTTT. The genes are TRBV24-1 and TRBJ2-2; D remains ambiguous. Germline V CDR1 and CDR2: KGHDR, SFDVKD. The CDR3 loop spans 13 amino acids. Trimming pared 6 bases from V and 4 bases from J, leaving 8 bases between.

This chain joins TRBV10-3 and TRBJ2-1, with 9 nucleotides matching TRBD1. V lost 2 bases to trimming and J lost 2 bases; unmatched junction nucleotides: 1. The germline V gene encodes CDR1 ENHRY and CDR2 SYGVKD. The CDR3 consists of 15 residues. The CDR3 reads CAISEGQGPYNEQFF. The CDR3 DNA reads TGTGCCATCAGTGAGGGACAGGGGCCCTACAATGAGCAGTTCTTC.

For the CDR3, the DNA is TGCGCCAGCAGCCCTTTCGCGGCGGGCCAAAGCTCCTACAATGAGCAGTTCTTC. This gives the protein CASSPFAAGQSSYNEQFF. The chain uses TRBV5-1 and TRBJ2-1, with TRBD2 as a possible D gene (5 bases). V lost 4 bases to trimming and J lost 0 bases, with 20 bases between them. Germline assignment: CDR1 SGHRS and CDR2 YFSETQ. The CDR3 covers 18 residues.

This chain links TRBV10-1 with TRBJ1-5; D perhaps matches TRBD1 (6 bases). CDR1 WNHNN and CDR2 SYGVQD come from the germline V gene (reference sequence). This CDR3 has 13 residues. V dropped 10 bases and J dropped 0 bases, with 10 bases sitting between them. The CDR3 protein is CAMRGGSNQPQHF. The CDR3 DNA reads TGCGCCATGAGAGGGGGTAGCAATCAGCCCCAGCATTTT.